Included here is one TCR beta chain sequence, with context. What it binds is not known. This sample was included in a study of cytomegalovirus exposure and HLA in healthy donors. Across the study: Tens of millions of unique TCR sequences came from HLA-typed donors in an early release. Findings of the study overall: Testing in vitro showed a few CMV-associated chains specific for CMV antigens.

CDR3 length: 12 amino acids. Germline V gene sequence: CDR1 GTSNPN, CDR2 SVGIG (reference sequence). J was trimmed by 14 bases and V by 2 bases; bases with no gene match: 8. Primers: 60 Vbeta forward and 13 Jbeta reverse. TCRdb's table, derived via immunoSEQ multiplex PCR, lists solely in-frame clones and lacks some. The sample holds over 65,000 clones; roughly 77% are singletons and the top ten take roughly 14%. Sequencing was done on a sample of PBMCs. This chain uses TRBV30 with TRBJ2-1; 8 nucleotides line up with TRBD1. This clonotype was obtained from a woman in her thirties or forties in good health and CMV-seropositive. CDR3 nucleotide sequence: TGTGCCTGGAGTCTCCAAACGGGACAGGAGTTCTTC. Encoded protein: CAWSLQTGQEFF.